The clone carrying this T cell receptor (beta chain) came up many times. Its matching antigen is unknown. For sequencing, patients were chosen who had shown expansion of CD8+CD57+ cells by flow cytometry. Patients were treatment-naive when blood was sampled. Using genomic DNA as the template, TCR beta VDJ and CDR3 profiling was carried out. TCRdb re-called the reads with MiXCR, one entry per CDR3 protein. The sample shows some 200,000 distinct CDR3 sequences, approximately 48% of them seen only once. The ends were cut back, 1 base at V and 4 bases at J, with 5 bases in the middle. The CDR3 extends over 13 amino acids. The data stem from a study of CD8+CD57+ T cells in acquired aplastic anemia. Across the study: Recorded DNA amounts for sorted CD4+ and CD8+ cells had an average of about 3 ug.

Study findings and constraints: Patient and control CD8+ Simpson's diversity was not significantly different. There were 25 to 35 CD8+ CDR3 sequences that occurred in both patients and controls.

This receptor was identified in a human donor with aplastic anemia. This chain connects TRBV12-3 or TRBV12-4 to TRBJ2-1, with unresolved D. Sequencing was performed on sorted CD4+, CD8+, or CD8+CD57+ T cells (not recorded which) from PBMCs. Here the CDR3 DNA reads TGTGCCAGCAGTTTAGGGGCATACAATGAGCAGTTCTTC. Encoded protein: CASSLGAYNEQFF.